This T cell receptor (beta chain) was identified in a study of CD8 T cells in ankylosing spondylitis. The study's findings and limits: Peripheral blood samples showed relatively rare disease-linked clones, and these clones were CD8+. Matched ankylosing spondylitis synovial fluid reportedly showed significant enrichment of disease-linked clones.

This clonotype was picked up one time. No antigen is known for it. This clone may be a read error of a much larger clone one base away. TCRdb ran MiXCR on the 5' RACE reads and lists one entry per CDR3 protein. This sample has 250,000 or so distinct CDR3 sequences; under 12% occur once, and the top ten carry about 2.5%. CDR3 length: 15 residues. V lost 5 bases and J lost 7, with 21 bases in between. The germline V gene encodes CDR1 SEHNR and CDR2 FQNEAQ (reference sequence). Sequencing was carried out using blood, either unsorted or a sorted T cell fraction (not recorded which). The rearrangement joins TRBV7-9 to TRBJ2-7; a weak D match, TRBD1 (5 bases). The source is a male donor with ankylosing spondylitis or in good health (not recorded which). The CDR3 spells CASSPLGTGLAEQYF. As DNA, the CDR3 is TGTGCCAGCAGCCCTTTGGGAACAGGATTGGCGGAGCAGTACTTC.